The 2 T cell receptor beta chains listed next were all sequenced from one sample in a study of OX40 agonist ivuxolimab in advanced cancers. The assay was immunoSEQ multiplex PCR, and TCRdb's table has in-frame clones only and misses some. There are tens of thousands of clones in the sample; around 83% occur only once, and approximately 2.3% lies in the top ten. The specimen was CD4+ or CD8+ T cells sorted from blood, collected in a trial of the OX40 agonist ivuxolimab. The receptors come from an adult with an advanced solid tumor such as melanoma, head and neck, liver or kidney cancer.

This clone is a singleton in its sample. The V and J genes are TRBV5-1 and TRBJ1-1; 10 bases line up with TRBD1. The V segment lost 3 bases and the J segment 3 bases; nucleotides outside the gene matches: 8. The CDR3 has 16 amino acids. The germline V gene has CDR1 SGHRS and CDR2 YFSETQ. The CDR3 bases are TGCGCCAGCAGCTGGTCAATGACAGGGGGCCACACTGAAGCTTTCTTT. It translates to CASSWSMTGGHTEAFF.

The rearrangement joins TRBV13 to TRBJ1-2; D is perhaps TRBD1 (6 bases). The CDR3 has 14 amino acids. Trimming shortened V by 0 bases and J by 2 bases, and 7 bases separated the two germline ends. Germline V lookup: CDR1 PRHDT, CDR2 FYEKMQ (reference sequence). The CDR3 here is CASSLGQGNYGYTF. The CDR3 bases are TGTGCCAGCAGCTTAGGTCAGGGGAACTATGGCTACACCTTC.